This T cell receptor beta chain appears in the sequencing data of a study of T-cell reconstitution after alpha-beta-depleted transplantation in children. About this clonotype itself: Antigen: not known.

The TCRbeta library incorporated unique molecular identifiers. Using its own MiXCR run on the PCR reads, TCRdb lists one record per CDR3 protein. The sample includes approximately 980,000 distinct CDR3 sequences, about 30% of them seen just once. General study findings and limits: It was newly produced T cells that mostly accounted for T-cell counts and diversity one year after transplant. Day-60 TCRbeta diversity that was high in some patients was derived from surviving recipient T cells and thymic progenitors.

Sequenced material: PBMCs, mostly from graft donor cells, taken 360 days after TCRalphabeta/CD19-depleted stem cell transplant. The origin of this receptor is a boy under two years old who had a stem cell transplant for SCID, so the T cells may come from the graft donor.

This chain's CDR3 is CATSRDGTGREQYF. CDR3 bases: TGTGCCACCAGCAGAGACGGGACAGGACGCGAGCAGTACTTC. J is TRBJ2-7 and V is TRBV15, with 8 bases matching TRBD1. V shed 0 bases, J shed 6 bases, and the junction held 4 bases outside the gene matches. This CDR3 is built from 14 residues. The germline V gene has CDR1 LNHNV and CDR2 YYDKDF (reference sequence).